The 20 T cell receptor beta chains reported below all come from one sample, sequenced in a study of shared clonotypes between healthy human individuals (dated by TCRdb to about 2020). The protocol used for the library was the immunoSEQ multiplex PCR assay. Drawn from immuneACCESS, this table holds only the in-frame rearrangements with V and J called that TCRdb kept. Clones are partly lost; checked studies trace under half to an unresolved V gene and leave the rest unexplained. The table for this sample lists around 2.5 million clones; 93% of them were counted only once. The leading ten clones occupy around 0.37% of the sample. The sequenced material came from naive CD4+ T cells from PBMCs. The sample's cell subset or site label, in plain terms: CD45RA+ positively selected. Receptors originate from a man aged 18 to 30 in good health. Some clones in this sample may be carry-over from other donors' samples.

The chain combines TRBV7-3 with TRBJ2-5; 7 bases map to TRBD2. V gave up 7 bases and J gave up 5 bases; unmatched junction bases: 10. Germline V gives CDR1 SGHTA, CDR2 FQGTGA. The CDR3 is 14 amino acids. CDR3 amino acids: CASKSGLNAETQYF. CDR3 sequence (DNA): TGTGCCAGCAAGTCGGGACTAAATGCGGAGACCCAGTACTTC.

V and J are TRBV11-3 and TRBJ2-7, with 9 bases that match TRBD1. The CDR3 totals 16 residues. Germline CDR1 and CDR2: SGHNT and YENEEA. Trimming removed 1 base from V and 3 bases from J; junction bases left unmatched: 7. The CDR3 DNA is TGTGCCAGCAGCTTAGGGGCCGGGACAGGGAACTACGAGCAGTACTTC. This codes for CASSLGAGTGNYEQYF.

V and J are TRBV11-2 and TRBJ1-6, with D tentatively TRBD1 (5 bases). This CDR3 is 20 amino acids long. CDR1 and CDR2 (germline): SGHAT, FQNNGV. V was trimmed by 0 bases and J by 7 bases, leaving 25 bases between them. CDR3 sequence: CASSLDISGFGRGANSPLHF. CDR3 coding DNA: TGTGCCAGCAGCTTAGACATTTCCGGGTTCGGTAGGGGAGCCAATTCACCCCTCCACTTT.

The chain links TRBV30 to TRBJ2-1; D is perhaps TRBD1 (5 bases). V lost 5 bases and J 13 bases, leaving 15 bases between the germline ends. CDR1 GTSNPN and CDR2 SVGIG come from the germline V gene (reference sequence). The CDR3 has 11 amino acids. This CDR3 is CAWGATASQFF. CDR3 coding DNA: TGTGCCTGGGGGGCGACCGCGAGCCAGTTCTTC.

V gene TRBV30 combines with J gene TRBJ2-7; D tentatively reads TRBD1 or TRBD2 (6 bases each). The CDR3 contains 14 residues. Germline V gives CDR1 GTSNPN, CDR2 SVGIG (reference sequence). V dropped 5 bases and J dropped 2 bases, with 16 bases sitting between them. CDR3 residues: CAWGLGGQTYEQYF. The CDR3 DNA sequence: TGTGCCTGGGGACTGGGGGGCCAGACCTACGAGCAGTACTTC.

This CDR3 reads CASSFEDRDNSPLHF. CDR3 DNA sequence: TGCGCCAGCAGCTTTGAGGACAGGGATAATTCACCCCTCCACTTT. The chain has TRBV5-1 and TRBJ1-6, with 8 bases lining up with TRBD1. After removal of 2 bases from V and 5 bases from J, the junction contained 3 bases not matched to a gene. The CDR3 has 15 amino acids. Germline V CDR1 and CDR2: SGHRS, YFSETQ.

This clone was counted once. V gene TRBV9 combines with J gene TRBJ2-1; D is uncertain. The CDR3 loop spans 12 amino acids. The V end lost 0 bases, the J end lost 8 bases, and 6 bases lay between the germline ends. CDR1 and CDR2 (germline): SGDLS, YYNGEE. Here the CDR3 reads CASSVVRYEQFF. The CDR3 nucleotides read TGTGCCAGCAGCGTAGTGAGGTATGAGCAGTTCTTC.

The rearrangement uses TRBV30 and TRBJ2-1; D is unresolved. Germline V lookup: CDR1 GTSNPN, CDR2 SVGIG (reference sequence). The CDR3 extends over 12 amino acids. Trimming shortened V by 4 bases and J by 7 bases, and 11 bases separated the two germline ends. The CDR3 bases are TGTGCCTGGAAGGGCTACCAGAATGAGCAGTTCTTC. Translated: CAWKGYQNEQFF.

This chain links TRBV7-6 with TRBJ1-2; 8 bases match TRBD1. Germline CDR1 SGHVS, CDR2 FNYEAQ. CDR3 length equals 15 residues. J was trimmed by 4 bases and V by 1 base; bases with no gene match: 5. DNA of the CDR3: TGTGCCAGCAGCTTAGGGTTACAGGGGGGCTATGGCTACACCTTC. This translates into CASSLGLQGGYGYTF.

Details on this clone: The same CDR3 also results from other DNA sequences found in this sample. The chain employs TRBV28 and TRBJ2-7, with D perhaps matching TRBD2 (5 bases). The CDR3 is 12 amino acids. Germline CDR1 and CDR2: MDHEN and SYDVKM. V was clipped by 5 bases and J by 1 base, with 6 bases between them. This CDR3 is CASSTSSYEQYF. The CDR3 coding sequence is TGTGCCAGCAGTACTAGTTCCTACGAGCAGTACTTC.

This sequence joins TRBV6-5 and TRBJ1-4; D is unresolved. V lost 6 bases, J lost 8 bases, and 16 bases lay in between. This CDR3 is built from 14 residues. Germline CDR1 and CDR2: MNHEY and SVGAGI. The CDR3, as DNA: TGTGCCAGCAGGTCGGGCTTTAGGGCAGAAAAACTGTTTTTT. This encodes CASRSGFRAEKLFF.

This chain links TRBV29-1 with TRBJ1-2; D possibly corresponds to TRBD1 (5 bases). The CDR3 sequence is 14 residues long. V shed 3 bases and J shed 0 bases, with 11 bases lying between them. The germline CDR1 and CDR2 sequences are SQVTM and ANQGSEA. The CDR3 here is CSVEKGRTNYGYTF. The CDR3 region has the DNA TGCAGCGTTGAGAAGGGACGGACTAACTATGGCTACACCTTC.

With respect to this clone: At one boundary the junction diverges from the germline segment, which might be a read error. This chain joins TRBV5-8 and TRBJ2-1; TRBD2 matches 11 bases. The CDR3 is made up of 18 amino acids. Germline V lookup: CDR1 SGHTS, CDR2 YDEGEE. The chain's CDR3 is CAGSFVGISGRASNEQFF. The CDR3 DNA sequence: TGTGCCGGCAGCTTCGTGGGGATTAGCGGGAGGGCCAGCAATGAGCAGTTCTTC.

The chain links TRBV7-9 to TRBJ2-7; 11 bases match TRBD2. CDR3 size: 14 residues. The junction had 7 bases not matched to a gene; V was cut back by 5 bases and J by 7 bases. Germline CDR1 is SEHNR and CDR2 is FQNEAQ (reference sequence). CDR3 sequence: CASSLLAGGLEQYF. CDR3 in DNA: TGTGCCAGCAGCCTTCTAGCGGGAGGCCTGGAGCAGTACTTC.

This chain connects TRBV7-3 to TRBJ1-1, with D hard to call. CDR3 length: 15 amino acids. Germline values: CDR1 SGHTA, CDR2 FQGTGA. The ends were cut back, 3 bases at V and 4 bases at J, with 15 bases in the middle. The CDR3 coding sequence is TGTGCCAGCAGCTTCTCGGGATCGCCGGGCACTGAAGCTTTCTTT. It specifies CASSFSGSPGTEAFF.

The gene calls are TRBV30 and TRBJ1-4; no clear D. Trimming shortened V by 1 base and J by 9 bases, and 9 bases separated the two germline ends. The CDR3 is made up of 12 amino acids. CDR1 is GTSNPN and CDR2 is SVGIG in the germline V gene (reference sequence). The CDR3 sequence: CAWSAGSQKLFF. The CDR3 DNA reads as TGTGCCTGGAGTGCGGGGTCTCAAAAACTGTTTTTT.

V and J are TRBV28 and TRBJ2-3; D not resolved. V was trimmed by 4 bases and J by 7 bases, leaving 9 bases between them. Germline loops: CDR1 MDHEN, CDR2 SYDVKM. This CDR3 is 12 amino acids long. The CDR3 DNA follows: TGTGCCAGCAGTTCTCAACCACATACGCAGTATTTT. This encodes CASSSQPHTQYF.

This rearrangement joins TRBV5-1 to TRBJ2-1; TRBD2 might be the D (6 bases). V was shortened by 3 bases and J by 4 bases, with 14 bases between the two germline ends. The V gene's germline CDR1 is SGHRS and CDR2 YFSETQ. The CDR3 is 15 amino acids. As DNA, the CDR3 is TGCGCCAGCAGCTCTTCGGGCGGGAATTACAATGAGCAGTTCTTC. Translation: CASSSSGGNYNEQFF.

This clone was counted between two and nine times. The chain combines TRBV7-9 with TRBJ1-1; D not resolved. Germline CDR1 SEHNR, CDR2 FQNEAQ (reference sequence). The CDR3 contains 11 residues. V was clipped by 1 base and J by 11 bases, with 8 bases between them. The DNA of the CDR3 is TGTGCCAGCAGCTTAGAACAGAGGGCTTTCTTT. This encodes CASSLEQRAFF.

The chain has TRBV25-1 and TRBJ2-1, with D possibly matching TRBD2 (5 bases). Trimming shortened V by 6 bases and J by 0 bases, and 12 bases separated the two germline ends. The CDR3 extends over 15 amino acids. Germline CDR1 is MGHDK and CDR2 is SYGVNS. The CDR3 loop reads CASRRSGSSYNEQFF. The CDR3 DNA reads as TGTGCCAGCAGGCGGAGCGGAAGCTCCTACAATGAGCAGTTCTTC.